This TCR beta chain was profiled in a study of T cell repertoires in cytomegalovirus infection. Background on the study: Both CMV infection and a matching HLA type were indicated by public TCR beta signatures.

A remark on this clonotype: Its antigen is not known.

The CDR3 sequence is 14 residues long. Germline loops: CDR1 SGHDN, CDR2 FVKESK. Trimming removed 2 bases at V and 2 bases at J, with 10 bases between. Study findings and constraints: Pooled public TCR beta family frequency picked out CMV carriers with the relevant HLA.

Each CDR3 protein is one row after TCRdb ran MiXCR on the reads. The table includes around 530,000 distinct CDR3 sequences, approximately 26% detected once. The TCR comes from a human donor in good health (CMV status not recorded). Some clones in this sample may be carry-over from other donors' samples. The chain is built from TRBV14 and TRBJ2-7; D remains unclear. The sample comprised PBMCs. The CDR3 DNA is TGTGCCAGCAGCCAATTTACAGCAGCCTACGAGCAGTACTTC. Residues: CASSQFTAAYEQYF.